This paragraph covers one T cell receptor (beta chain) sequence. This sample was included in a study of graft-versus-host responses after intestinal transplantation. V lost 4 bases, J lost 2 bases, and 18 bases lay in between. CDR1 and CDR2 from the germline V gene are SGHRS and YFSETQ. The CDR3 consists of 16 residues. Assay used: immunoSEQ multiplex PCR; TCRdb lists only in-frame clones, some missing. The sample shows about 43,000 clones, approximately 94% of them seen only once. Here the sequenced sample was PBMCs, taken 330 to 350 days after intestinal transplant. The genes are TRBV5-1 and TRBJ1-1, with a weak D call TRBD1 (6 bases). The source is a human patient who received an intestinal transplant, so some T cells may come from the graft donor. CDR3 sequence (DNA): TGCGCCAGCAGCCGCCTTGGGGGGGGCGTTAACACTGAAGCTTTCTTT. As protein: CASSRLGGGVNTEAFF.